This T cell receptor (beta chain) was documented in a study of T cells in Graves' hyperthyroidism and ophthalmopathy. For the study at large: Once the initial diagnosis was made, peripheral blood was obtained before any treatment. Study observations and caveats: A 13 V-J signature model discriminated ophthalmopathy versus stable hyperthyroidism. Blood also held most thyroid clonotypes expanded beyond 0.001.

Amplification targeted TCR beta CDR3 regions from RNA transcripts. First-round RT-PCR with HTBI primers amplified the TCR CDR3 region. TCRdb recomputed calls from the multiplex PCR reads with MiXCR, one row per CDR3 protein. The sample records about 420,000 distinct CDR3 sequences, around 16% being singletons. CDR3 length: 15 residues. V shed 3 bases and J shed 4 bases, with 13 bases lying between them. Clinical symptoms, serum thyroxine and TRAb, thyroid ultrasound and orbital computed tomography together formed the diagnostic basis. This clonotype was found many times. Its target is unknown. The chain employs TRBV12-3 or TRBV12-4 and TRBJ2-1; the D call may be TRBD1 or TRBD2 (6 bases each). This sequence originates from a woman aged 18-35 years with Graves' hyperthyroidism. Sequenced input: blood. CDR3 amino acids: CASSFGGGPYNEQFF. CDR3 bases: TGTGCCAGCAGTTTCGGAGGGGGTCCATACAATGAGCAGTTCTTC.